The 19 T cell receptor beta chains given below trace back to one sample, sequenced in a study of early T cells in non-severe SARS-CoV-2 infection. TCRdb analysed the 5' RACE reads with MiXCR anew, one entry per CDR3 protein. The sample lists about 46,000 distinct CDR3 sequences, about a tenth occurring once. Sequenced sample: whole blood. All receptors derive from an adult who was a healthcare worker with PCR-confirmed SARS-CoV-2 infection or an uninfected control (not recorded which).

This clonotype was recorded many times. The CDR3 protein is CASSQVPGGLHEQYF. The CDR3 region has the DNA TGCGCCAGCAGCCAAGTTCCAGGGGGTCTCCACGAGCAGTACTTC. This chain links TRBV4-1 with TRBJ2-7; 7 bases match TRBD1. V shed 1 base, J shed 5 bases, and the junction held 8 bases outside the gene matches. The germline V gene has CDR1 MGHRA and CDR2 YSYEKL. The CDR3 extends over 15 amino acids.

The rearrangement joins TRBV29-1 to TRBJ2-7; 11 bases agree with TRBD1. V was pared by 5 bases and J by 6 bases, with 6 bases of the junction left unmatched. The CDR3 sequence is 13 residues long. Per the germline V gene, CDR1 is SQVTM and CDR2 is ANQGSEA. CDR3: CSVWTGGSIEQYF. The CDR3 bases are TGCAGCGTTTGGACAGGGGGCTCTATCGAGCAGTACTTC.

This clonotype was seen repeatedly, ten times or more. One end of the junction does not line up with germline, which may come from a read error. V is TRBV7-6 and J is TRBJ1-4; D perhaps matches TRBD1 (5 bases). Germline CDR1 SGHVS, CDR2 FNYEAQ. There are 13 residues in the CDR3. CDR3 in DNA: TGTGCCAGCAGCTCGGGGCTTAATAAAAAACTGTTTTTT. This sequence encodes CASSSGLNKKLFF.

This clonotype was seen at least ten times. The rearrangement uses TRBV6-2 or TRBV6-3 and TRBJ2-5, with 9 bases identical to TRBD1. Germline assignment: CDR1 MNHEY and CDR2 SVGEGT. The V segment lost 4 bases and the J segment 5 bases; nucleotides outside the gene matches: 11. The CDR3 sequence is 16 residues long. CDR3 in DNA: TGTGCCAGCAGTTCCCGGACAGGGGAAGTTAGCGAGACCCAGTACTTC. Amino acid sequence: CASSSRTGEVSETQYF.

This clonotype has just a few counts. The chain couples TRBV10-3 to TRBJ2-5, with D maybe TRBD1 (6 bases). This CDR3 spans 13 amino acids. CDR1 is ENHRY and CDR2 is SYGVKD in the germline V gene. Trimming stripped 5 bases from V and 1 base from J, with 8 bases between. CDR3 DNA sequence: TGTGCCATCAGTACAGGGTCCCAAGAGACCCAGTACTTC. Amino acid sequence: CAISTGSQETQYF.

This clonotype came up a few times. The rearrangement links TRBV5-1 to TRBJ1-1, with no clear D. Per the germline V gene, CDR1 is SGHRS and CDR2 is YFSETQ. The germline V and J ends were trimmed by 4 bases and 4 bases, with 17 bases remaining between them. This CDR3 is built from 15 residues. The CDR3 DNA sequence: TGCGCCAGCAGCCTAGCTCTAGGCGGACCCACTGAAGCTTTCTTT. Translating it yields CASSLALGGPTEAFF.

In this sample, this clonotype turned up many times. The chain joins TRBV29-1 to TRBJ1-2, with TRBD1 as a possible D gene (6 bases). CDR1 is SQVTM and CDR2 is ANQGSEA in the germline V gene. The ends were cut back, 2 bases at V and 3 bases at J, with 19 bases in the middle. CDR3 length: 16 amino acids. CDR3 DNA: TGCAGCGTTGAAAGGGTAGGGGGACCCTCTGACTATGGCTACACCTTC. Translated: CSVERVGGPSDYGYTF.

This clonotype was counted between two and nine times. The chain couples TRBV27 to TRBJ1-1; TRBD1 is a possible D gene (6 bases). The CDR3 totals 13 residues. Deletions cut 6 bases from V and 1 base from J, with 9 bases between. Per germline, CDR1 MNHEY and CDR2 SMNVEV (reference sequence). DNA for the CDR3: TGTGCCAGCAGGACGACAGGGAACACTGAAGCTTTCTTT. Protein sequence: CASRTTGNTEAFF.

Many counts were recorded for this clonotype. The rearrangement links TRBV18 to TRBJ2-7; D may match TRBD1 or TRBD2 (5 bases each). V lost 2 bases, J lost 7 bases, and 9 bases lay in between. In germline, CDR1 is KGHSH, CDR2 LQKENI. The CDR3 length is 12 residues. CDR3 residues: CASSPGGGEQYF. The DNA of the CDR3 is TGTGCCAGCTCACCAGGGGGTGGTGAGCAGTACTTC.

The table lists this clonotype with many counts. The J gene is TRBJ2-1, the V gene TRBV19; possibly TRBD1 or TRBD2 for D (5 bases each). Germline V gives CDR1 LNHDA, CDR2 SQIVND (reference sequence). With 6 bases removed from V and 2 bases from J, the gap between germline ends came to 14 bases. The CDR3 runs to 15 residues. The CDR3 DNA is TGTGCCAGTAGATGGGGGAATTTGCCCTACAATGAGCAGTTCTTC. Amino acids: CASRWGNLPYNEQFF.

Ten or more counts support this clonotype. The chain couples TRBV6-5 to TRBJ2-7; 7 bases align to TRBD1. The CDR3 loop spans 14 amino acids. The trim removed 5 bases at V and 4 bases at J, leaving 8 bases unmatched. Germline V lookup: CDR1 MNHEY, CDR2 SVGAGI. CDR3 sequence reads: CASSATGRLYEQYF. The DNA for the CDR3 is TGTGCCAGCAGTGCGACAGGGCGGTTGTACGAGCAGTACTTC.

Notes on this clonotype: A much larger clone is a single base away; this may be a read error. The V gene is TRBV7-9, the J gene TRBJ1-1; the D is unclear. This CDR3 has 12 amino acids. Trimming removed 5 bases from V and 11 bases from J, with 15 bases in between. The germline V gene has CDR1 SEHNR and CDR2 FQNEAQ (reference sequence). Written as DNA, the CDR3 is TGTGCCAGCAGCAGAGACACTTACACTGCTTTCTTT. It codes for CASSRDTYTAFF.

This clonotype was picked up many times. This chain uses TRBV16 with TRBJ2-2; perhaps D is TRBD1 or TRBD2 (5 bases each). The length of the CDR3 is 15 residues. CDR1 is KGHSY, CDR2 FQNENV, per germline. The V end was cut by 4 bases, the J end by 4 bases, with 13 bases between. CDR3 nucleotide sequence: TGTGCCAGCAGCCCCTTCGGGGCTTCCACCGGGGAGCTGTTTTTT. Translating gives CASSPFGASTGELFF.

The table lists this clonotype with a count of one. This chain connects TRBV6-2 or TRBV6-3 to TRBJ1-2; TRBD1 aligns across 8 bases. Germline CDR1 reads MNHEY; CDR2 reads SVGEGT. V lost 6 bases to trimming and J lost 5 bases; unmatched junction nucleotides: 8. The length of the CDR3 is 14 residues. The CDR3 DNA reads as TGTGCCAGCAGGTCAACCAGGGGGCTTTATGGCTACACCTTC. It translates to CASRSTRGLYGYTF.

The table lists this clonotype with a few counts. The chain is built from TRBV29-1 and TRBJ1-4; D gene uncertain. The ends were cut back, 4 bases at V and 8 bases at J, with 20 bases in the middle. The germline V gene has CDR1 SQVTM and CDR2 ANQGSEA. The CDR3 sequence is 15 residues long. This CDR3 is CSVASEGRSREKLFF. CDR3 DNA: TGCAGCGTTGCATCTGAGGGCCGGTCGAGAGAAAAACTGTTTTTT.

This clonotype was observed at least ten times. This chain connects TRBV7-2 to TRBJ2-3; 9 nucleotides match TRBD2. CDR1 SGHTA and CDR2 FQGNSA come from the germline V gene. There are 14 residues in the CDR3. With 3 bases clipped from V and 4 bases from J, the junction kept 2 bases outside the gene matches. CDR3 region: CASSLGLAADTQYF. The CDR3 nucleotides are TGTGCCAGCAGCTTGGGACTAGCCGCAGATACGCAGTATTTT.

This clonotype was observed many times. The CDR3 reads CSVGTGVGQYF. Written as DNA, the CDR3 is TGCAGCGTTGGGACAGGGGTTGGGCAGTACTTC. The chain couples TRBV29-1 to TRBJ2-7; 9 positions agree with TRBD1. Germline-derived CDR1 and CDR2 are SQVTM and ANQGSEA. There are 11 residues in the CDR3. V dropped 4 bases and J dropped 9; count of bases not matched to a gene: 4.

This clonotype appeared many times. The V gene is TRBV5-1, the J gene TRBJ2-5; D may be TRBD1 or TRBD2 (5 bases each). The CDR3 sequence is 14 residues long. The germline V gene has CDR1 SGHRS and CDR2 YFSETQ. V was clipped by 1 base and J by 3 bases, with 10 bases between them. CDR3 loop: CASSLLGREETQYF. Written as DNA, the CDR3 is TGCGCCAGCAGCTTGTTGGGACGAGAAGAGACCCAGTACTTC. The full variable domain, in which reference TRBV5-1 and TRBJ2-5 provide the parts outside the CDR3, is KAGVTQTPRYLIKTRGQQVTLSCSPISGHRSVSWYQQTPGQGLQFLFEYFSETQRNKGNFPGRFSGRQFSNSRSEMNVSTLELGDSALYLCASSLLGREETQYFGPGTRLLVL.

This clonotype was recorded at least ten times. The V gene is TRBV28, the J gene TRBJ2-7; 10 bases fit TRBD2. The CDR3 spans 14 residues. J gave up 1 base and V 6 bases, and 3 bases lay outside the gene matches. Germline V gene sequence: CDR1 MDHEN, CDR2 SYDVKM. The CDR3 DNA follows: TGTGCCAGCAGACTAGCGGGACGTTCCTACGAGCAGTACTTC. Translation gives CASRLAGRSYEQYF.